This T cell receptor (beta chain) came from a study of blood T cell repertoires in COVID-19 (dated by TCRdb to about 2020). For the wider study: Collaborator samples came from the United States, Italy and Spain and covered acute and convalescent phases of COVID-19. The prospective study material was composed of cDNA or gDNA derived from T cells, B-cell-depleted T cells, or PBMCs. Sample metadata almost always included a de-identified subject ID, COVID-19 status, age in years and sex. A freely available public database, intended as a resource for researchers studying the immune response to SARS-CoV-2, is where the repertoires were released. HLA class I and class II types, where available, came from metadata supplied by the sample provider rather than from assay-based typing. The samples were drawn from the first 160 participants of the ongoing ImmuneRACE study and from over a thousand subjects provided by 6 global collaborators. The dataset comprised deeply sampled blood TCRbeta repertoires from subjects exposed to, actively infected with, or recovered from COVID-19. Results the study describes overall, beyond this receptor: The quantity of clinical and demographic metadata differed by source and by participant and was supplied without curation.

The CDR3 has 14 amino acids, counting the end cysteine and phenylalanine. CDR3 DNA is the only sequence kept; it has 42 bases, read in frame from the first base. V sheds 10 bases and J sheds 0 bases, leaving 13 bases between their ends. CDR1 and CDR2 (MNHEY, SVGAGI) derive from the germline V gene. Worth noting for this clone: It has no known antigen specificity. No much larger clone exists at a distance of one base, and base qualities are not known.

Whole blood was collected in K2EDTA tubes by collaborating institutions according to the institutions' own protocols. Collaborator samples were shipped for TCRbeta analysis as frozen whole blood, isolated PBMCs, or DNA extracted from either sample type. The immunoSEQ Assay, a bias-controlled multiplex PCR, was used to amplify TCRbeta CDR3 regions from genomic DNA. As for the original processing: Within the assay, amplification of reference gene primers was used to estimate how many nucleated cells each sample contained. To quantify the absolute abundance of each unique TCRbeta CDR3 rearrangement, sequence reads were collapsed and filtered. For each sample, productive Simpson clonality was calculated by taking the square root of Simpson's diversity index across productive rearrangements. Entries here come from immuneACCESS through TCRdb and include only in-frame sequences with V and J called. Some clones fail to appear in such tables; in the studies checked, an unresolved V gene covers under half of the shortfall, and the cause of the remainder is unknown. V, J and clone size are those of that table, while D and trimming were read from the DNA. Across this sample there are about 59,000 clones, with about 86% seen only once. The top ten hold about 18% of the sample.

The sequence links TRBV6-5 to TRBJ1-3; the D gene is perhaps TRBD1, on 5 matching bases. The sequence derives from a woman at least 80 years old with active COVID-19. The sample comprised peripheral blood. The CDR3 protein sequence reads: CATYGQNSGNTIYF. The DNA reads TGTGCCACTTACGGACAAAACTCTGGAAACACCATATATTTT.